Detailed here is one TCR beta chain. The junction does not match germline at one end; this may be a read error. Distinct nucleotide sequences in the sample also encode this CDR3. This entry is derived from a study of cytomegalovirus exposure and HLA in healthy donors. In the PCR, 60 Vbeta and 13 Jbeta primers were used. Clones were sequenced by immunoSEQ multiplex PCR, and TCRdb holds only the in-frame ones, with some missing. The sample consists of around 120,000 clones, about 78% of them appearing once. The CDR3 is 12 amino acids. Germline loops: CDR1 SGHKS, CDR2 YYEKEE (reference sequence). The TCR sequence derives from a human donor in good health. The source material was PBMCs. The rearrangement uses TRBV5-5 and TRBJ1-2, with 8 bases identical to TRBD1. The CDR3 DNA follows: TGCGCCAGCAGCAGGACAGGGAACGGCTACACCTTC. Its protein is CASSRTGNGYTF.